What follows describes a single T cell receptor (beta chain). Its specificity is unknown. The table came from immunoSEQ multiplex PCR; TCRdb's copy has only in-frame clones and leaves some out. The data contain 100,000 to 150,000 clones, 85% to 95% of them singletons. The data are from a study of T cell responses to AZD1222 COVID-19 vaccine. The germline V gene encodes CDR1 MDHEN and CDR2 SYDVKM. The CDR3 spans 13 residues. Germline trimming cut 6 bases from V and 8 bases from J; bases unmatched to any gene: 6. Findings and caveats of the study: Baseline seropositivity characterized only a handful of AZD1222 recipients. Per reports, nearly half of all spike-specific TCRs target regions that are unmutated in variants. Sampling that yielded the repertoires occurred only after the peak T cell response. Spike-specific TCR breadth and depth rose after two AZD1222 doses.

J is TRBJ1-2 and V is TRBV28; 10 bases agree with TRBD1. The sequences come from peripheral blood, collected on day 0 of AZD1222 vaccination. This sequence was found in an adult in good health. The CDR3 region is CASRPGQGEGYTF. CDR3 nucleotides: TGTGCCAGCAGGCCCGGACAGGGGGAAGGCTACACCTTC.